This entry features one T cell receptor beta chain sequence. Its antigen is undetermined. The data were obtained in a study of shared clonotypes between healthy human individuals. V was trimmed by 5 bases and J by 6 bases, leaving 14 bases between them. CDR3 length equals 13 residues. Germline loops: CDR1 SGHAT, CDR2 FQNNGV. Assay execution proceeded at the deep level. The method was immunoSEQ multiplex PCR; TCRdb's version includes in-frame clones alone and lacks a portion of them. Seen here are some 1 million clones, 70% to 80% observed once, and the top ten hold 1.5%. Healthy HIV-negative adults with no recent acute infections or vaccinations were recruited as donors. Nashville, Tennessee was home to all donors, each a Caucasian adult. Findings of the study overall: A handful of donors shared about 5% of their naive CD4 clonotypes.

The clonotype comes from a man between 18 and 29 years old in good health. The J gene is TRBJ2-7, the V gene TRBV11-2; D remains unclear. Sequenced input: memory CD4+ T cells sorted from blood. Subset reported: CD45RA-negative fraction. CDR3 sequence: CASSPRAHLEQYF. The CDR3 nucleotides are TGTGCCAGCAGCCCCCGGGCCCACCTCGAGCAGTACTTC. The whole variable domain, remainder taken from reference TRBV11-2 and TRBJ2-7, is EAGVAQSPRYKIIEKRQSVAFWCNPISGHATLYWYQQILGQGPKLLIQFQNNGVVDDSQLPKDRFSAERLKGVDSTLKIQPAKLEDSAVYLCASSPRAHLEQYFGPGTRLTVT.